Each of the 15 T cell receptor beta chains below was sequenced from the same sample in a study of Graves' ophthalmopathy and Graves' hyperthyroidism. TCR beta CDR3 regions were amplified from RNA transcripts. HTBI primers served in a first-round RT-PCR, which a second-round multiplex PCR followed. TCRdb independently ran MiXCR on the multiplex PCR reads; one entry per CDR3 protein. This table holds about 220,000 distinct CDR3 sequences, under 25% found once. Sample: peripheral blood. The source is a woman aged 50 to 60 with Graves' ophthalmopathy.

This clonotype was observed at least ten times. The chain carries TRBV3-1 and TRBJ2-7, with 8 bases matching TRBD1. Germline lookup yields CDR1 LGHDT and CDR2 YNNKEL (reference sequence). The CDR3 covers 14 residues. V was pared by 3 bases and J by 6 bases, with 7 bases of the junction left unmatched. CDR3 sequence (DNA): TGTGCCAGCAGCCATAGGGACAGGTCGTCCGAGCAGTACTTC. As protein: CASSHRDRSSEQYF.

The chain combines TRBV9 with TRBJ2-7; D perhaps matches TRBD2 (6 bases). V was shortened by 3 bases and J by 2 bases, with 24 bases between the two germline ends. From germline, CDR1 is SGDLS and CDR2 YYNGEE. The CDR3 runs 18 residues. The CDR3 nucleotides read TGTGCCAGCAGCGCCCCCGCGGGGTCTCTGACCTCCCCCTACGAGCAGTACTTC. This gives the protein CASSAPAGSLTSPYEQYF.

This clonotype was seen once. The rearrangement uses TRBV24-1 and TRBJ1-5; a weak D match, TRBD1 (6 bases). Germline-derived CDR1 and CDR2 are KGHDR and SFDVKD. The CDR3 covers 15 residues. V was pared by 8 bases and J by 0 bases, with 13 bases between. This CDR3 is CATTPDSSSNQPQHF. The CDR3 nucleotides read TGTGCCACCACCCCGGACAGCAGTAGCAATCAGCCCCAGCATTTT.

This clonotype was detected ten times or more. The chain is built from TRBV28 and TRBJ2-7; tentatively, D is TRBD2 (6 bases). Deletions cut 7 bases from V and 3 bases from J, with 16 bases between. The CDR3 has 14 amino acids. Germline values: CDR1 MDHEN, CDR2 SYDVKM. DNA for the CDR3: TGTGCCAGCAATCCGAACGGGAGATTCTACGAGCAGTACTTC. Protein sequence: CASNPNGRFYEQYF. The full variable domain, in which reference TRBV28 and TRBJ2-7 provide the parts outside the CDR3, is DVKVTQSSRYLVKRTGEKVFLECVQDMDHENMFWYRQDPGLGLRLIYFSYDVKMKEKGDIPEGYSVSREKKERFSLILESASTNQTSMYLCASNPNGRFYEQYFGPGTRLTVT.

V gene TRBV25-1 combines with J gene TRBJ1-2; TRBD1 might be the D (5 bases). V was pared by 2 bases and J by 7 bases, with 11 bases between. CDR3 length: 13 residues. Germline CDR1 and CDR2: MGHDK and SYGVNS. The CDR3 DNA reads TGTGCCAGCAGTGAACCACGCGGGGGTGGCTACACCTTC. It codes for CASSEPRGGGYTF.

The rearrangement joins TRBV6-4 to TRBJ1-1; D call uncertain. This CDR3 region has 12 residues. The germline V gene has CDR1 MRHNA and CDR2 SNTAGT. Trimming took 4 bases from V and 3 from J, leaving 6 bases between them. CDR3 amino acids: CASSAGDTEAFF. CDR3 nucleotide sequence: TGTGCCAGCAGTGCGGGAGACACTGAAGCTTTCTTT.

This clonotype was counted ten times or more. The chain employs TRBV2 and TRBJ1-2; D is uncertain. CDR1 is SNHLY, CDR2 FYNNEI, per germline. The germline V and J ends were trimmed by 5 bases and 3 bases, with 10 bases remaining between them. The CDR3 has 13 residues. The CDR3 loop is CASSTVGDYGYTF. The CDR3 nucleotides are TGTGCCAGCAGTACTGTAGGAGACTATGGCTACACCTTC.

There are many counts of this clonotype. The chain combines TRBV5-1 with TRBJ2-7; 12 bases line up with TRBD2. This CDR3 is built from 15 residues. Per germline, CDR1 SGHRS and CDR2 YFSETQ. The V gene end was trimmed by 5 bases and the J gene end by 4 bases; junction bases not matched to a gene: 7. The CDR3 is CASSWGTSGRYEQYF. The CDR3 DNA sequence: TGCGCCAGCAGTTGGGGAACTAGCGGGAGGTACGAGCAGTACTTC.

This clonotype was seen at least ten times. This CDR3 is CASQPGGSRRGELFF. The CDR3 nucleotides are TGTGCCAGCCAGCCGGGAGGATCAAGGCGCGGGGAGCTGTTTTTT. The chain employs TRBV19 and TRBJ2-2; 7 bases align to TRBD2. Germline trimming cut 9 bases from V and 7 bases from J; bases unmatched to any gene: 14. CDR1 and CDR2 (germline): LNHDA, SQIVND (reference sequence). The CDR3 extends over 15 amino acids.

The sample holds many counts of this clonotype. The rearrangement links TRBV28 to TRBJ2-5, with D uncertain. Looked up from germline, CDR1 is MDHEN and CDR2 is SYDVKM. With 4 bases removed from V and 2 bases from J, the gap between germline ends came to 14 bases. There are 15 residues in the CDR3. The CDR3 DNA reads as TGTGCCAGCAGTTACCCCGAGGCATCACAAGAGACCCAGTACTTC. It yields the protein CASSYPEASQETQYF.

The V call is TRBV28, the J call TRBJ2-7, with TRBD2 matching 7 bases. With V trimmed by 7 bases and J by 0 bases, 12 bases remained unmatched. Germline V gene lookup returns CDR1 MDHEN and CDR2 SYDVKM. This CDR3 is 16 amino acids long. CDR3 loop: CASTLPGPGGSYEQYF. The CDR3 DNA is TGTGCCAGCACCCTCCCAGGGCCGGGGGGCTCCTACGAGCAGTACTTC.

This clonotype came up many times. A much larger clone is a single base away; this may be a read error. The chain carries TRBV20-1 and TRBJ2-7; maybe TRBD2 (7 bases). From germline, CDR1 is DFQATT and CDR2 SNEGSKA (reference sequence). The CDR3 has 13 amino acids. The CDR3 region has the DNA TGCAGTACTAGGGGGGGGACTACTGGCGAGCAGTACTTC. As protein: CSTRGGTTGEQYF.

This chain joins TRBV10-3 and TRBJ2-2, with 11 nucleotides matching TRBD2. From germline, CDR1 is ENHRY and CDR2 SYGVKD. CDR3 length: 15 residues. Trimming cost V 10 bases and J 4 bases; bases outside gene matches: 8. The CDR3 region has the DNA TGTGCCACCCTCCCTCTAGCGGGAGGCACCGGGGAGCTGTTTTTT. Amino acids: CATLPLAGGTGELFF.

This clonotype has a count of ten or more. The V call is TRBV6-5, the J call TRBJ1-1; D ambiguous. Trimming took off 2 bases at V and 8 bases at J, with 9 bases between the two ends. This CDR3 is built from 12 residues. The germline V gene has CDR1 MNHEY and CDR2 SVGAGI. The CDR3 nucleotides read TGTGCCAGCAGTTACGGGTCGGCCGAAGCTTTCTTT. Amino acid sequence: CASSYGSAEAFF.

This clonotype occurred many times. This chain links TRBV19 with TRBJ2-7; the match to TRBD2 covers 7 bases. The J segment lost 7 bases and the V segment lost 4 bases, leaving 7 bases of the junction unmatched. Germline loops: CDR1 LNHDA, CDR2 SQIVND (reference sequence). This CDR3 spans 13 amino acids. The CDR3: CASSTRLSGEQYF. The CDR3 bases are TGTGCCAGTAGTACCCGCCTTAGCGGGGAGCAGTACTTC.